This T cell receptor beta chain was recorded in a study of identical twins. MiXCR was run by TCRdb on the 5' RACE reads, yielding one entry per CDR3 protein. The sample lists about 530,000 distinct CDR3 sequences, 20% to 25% occurring once. Germline lookup yields CDR1 LGHDT and CDR2 YNNKEL (reference sequence). With 3 bases clipped from V and 7 bases from J, the junction kept 11 bases outside the gene matches. The length of the CDR3 is 15 residues. This clonotype came up a few times. Its antigen is undetermined. The study's findings and limits: Shared out-of-frame alpha sequences (those common to twins) showed excess low generation probability. Invariant populations such as MAIT and iNKT cells could partly muddle zero-insertion analyses.

The sample was also reused in another study, on yellow fever vaccine responses in identical twins.

The clonotype comes from a woman aged 18-35 years in good health. The chain recombines TRBV3-1 with TRBJ2-7; 8 nucleotides align to TRBD2. Sequencing was carried out using CD4+ T cells sorted from blood. The CDR3 region has the DNA TGTGCCAGCAGCCAGACTAGCGACCCGTGGGGGGAGCAGTACTTC. Protein product: CASSQTSDPWGEQYF.